This is a list of T cell receptor beta chains from one sample in a study of CD8 T cells in Susac syndrome. TCRdb used MiXCR to reprocess the immunoSEQ multiplex PCR reads, holding one entry per CDR3 protein. The sample shows approximately 130,000 distinct CDR3 sequences, about 90% of them seen only once. The material sequenced was CD8+ T cells from PBMCs. These receptors were taken from a human donor with multiple sclerosis. Both conserved end residues are part of each CDR3. The D gene is left open where the match is weak. Rows give clone size only sometimes, using once, few, many, or a class for an expanded clone.

TRBJ2-7 . TRBV4-1 . CASSQKTPLGYEQYF TGCGCCAGCAGCCAAAAAACCCCTCTGGGCTACGAGCAGTACTTC
TRBJ2-1 . TRBV30 . CAWSVTTYNEQFF TGTGCCTGGAGTGTGACCACCTACAATGAGCAGTTCTTC
TRBJ2-1 TRBD2 TRBV6-2/TRBV6-3 . CASSSPSGRHSYNEQFF TGTGCCAGCAGTTCCCCTAGCGGGAGACACTCCTACAATGAGCAGTTCTTC
TRBJ2-7 . TRBV11-2 once CASSWQGPTYEQYF TGTGCCAGCAGCTGGCAGGGCCCGACCTACGAGCAGTACTTC
TRBJ1-1 . TRBV29-1 . CSVDWVTEAFF TGCAGCGTTGATTGGGTTACTGAAGCTTTCTTT
TRBJ2-3 . TRBV27 . CASSLRAGTPGPDF TGTGCCAGCAGTTTACGGGCCGGGACACCAGGCCCGGATTTT
TRBJ1-1 TRBD1 TRBV6-5 . CASRKTGGVNTEAFF TGTGCCAGCAGAAAGACAGGGGGAGTGAACACTGAAGCTTTCTTT
TRBJ2-4 . TRBV29-1 . CSVDRTSGGKNIQYF TGCAGCGTTGACCGGACATCTGGGGGCAAAAACATTCAGTACTTC
TRBJ1-2 TRBD1 TRBV27 . CASKLGTGWSYGYTF TGTGCCAGCAAGCTTGGGACAGGGTGGTCCTATGGCTACACCTTC
TRBJ2-6 . TRBV12-3/TRBV12-4 . CASSPYLGSISGANVLTF TGTGCCAGCAGCCCCTACCTCGGAAGCATCTCTGGGGCCAACGTCCTGACTTTC
TRBJ1-2 TRBD1 TRBV6-5 . CASSYLAGGLNGYTF TGTGCCAGCAGTTACTTGGCAGGGGGCCTGAATGGCTACACCTTC
TRBJ2-3 TRBD2 TRBV4-3 . CASSQDPAGGLDTQYF TGCGCCAGCAGCCAAGACCCGGCCGGGGGGTTAGATACGCAGTATTTT
TRBJ2-2 TRBD2 TRBV24-1 . CATGGTKSNTGELFF TGTGCCACCGGGGGGACTAAATCGAACACCGGGGAGCTGTTTTTT
TRBJ2-5 . TRBV19 . CASSETQYF TGTGCCAGTAGCGAGACCCAGTACTTC
TRBJ1-5 . TRBV3-1 once CASSQDHETGPQHF TGTGCCAGCAGCCAAGATCACGAGACAGGCCCCCAGCATTTT
TRBJ2-7 TRBD2 TRBV30 . CAWSTSGRPYEQYF TGTGCCTGGAGTACTAGCGGGAGGCCCTACGAGCAGTACTTC
TRBJ2-2 . TRBV12-3/TRBV12-4 . CASSPRKHTGELFF TGTGCCAGCAGTCCAAGGAAACACACCGGGGAGCTGTTTTTT
TRBJ2-3 . TRBV20-1 . CSAKYRDGTDTQYF TGCAGTGCTAAATACAGGGACGGCACAGATACGCAGTATTTT
TRBJ2-1 TRBD2 TRBV18 once CASSQRTSGFHNEQFF TGTGCCAGCTCACAAAGGACTAGCGGCTTCCACAATGAGCAGTTCTTC
TRBJ2-7 TRBD2 TRBV7-9 . CASSVGLSSYEQYF TGTGCCAGCAGCGTGGGACTATCTTCCTACGAGCAGTACTTC
TRBJ2-5 . TRBV9 once CASSVVPDSTTQYF TGTGCCAGCAGCGTAGTCCCGGACTCAACTACCCAGTACTTC
TRBJ2-7 . TRBV30 few CAGRGDERERFHEQYF TGTGCCGGTCGTGGGGACGAGAGGGAACGATTCCACGAGCAGTACTTC
TRBJ1-1 . TRBV20-1 . CSASDSIYTEAFF TGCAGTGCTTCTGACAGCATCTACACTGAAGCTTTCTTT
TRBJ1-2 . TRBV4-1 . CASSQETREGSRYYGYTF TGCGCCAGCAGCCAAGAAACCCGAGAGGGATCAAGGTACTATGGCTACACCTTC
TRBJ2-7 TRBD1 TRBV10-3 once CAARGGQGVDEQYF TGTGCCGCCAGGGGCGGACAGGGGGTTGACGAGCAGTACTTC
TRBJ1-2 TRBD1 TRBV14 . CATSGTGAFPGYGYTF TGTGCCACTTCCGGGACAGGGGCCTTTCCCGGCTATGGCTACACCTTC
TRBJ2-7 TRBD2 TRBV6-2/TRBV6-3 . CASSYSGRFEQYF TGTGCCAGCAGTTACAGCGGGAGGTTCGAGCAGTACTTC
TRBJ2-5 TRBD2 TRBV4-3 medium-sized CASSLSSGREQETQYF TGCGCCAGCAGCCTGAGTAGCGGGAGGGAACAAGAGACCCAGTACTTC
TRBJ1-1 . TRBV3-1 . CASSPTGQGTEAFF TGTGCCAGCAGCCCGACCGGCCAGGGAACTGAAGCTTTCTTT
TRBJ1-6 TRBD1 TRBV9 once CASSVQQGANSPLHF TGTGCCAGCAGCGTACAACAGGGGGCGAATTCACCCCTCCACTTT